This T cell receptor beta chain came from a study of T cells in Graves' hyperthyroidism and ophthalmopathy. It was RNA transcripts that yielded the amplified TCR beta CDR3 regions. First-round RT-PCR of the TCR CDR3 relied on the HTBI primer set. TCRdb called the multiplex PCR reads again in MiXCR, with one record for every CDR3 protein. There are around 560,000 distinct CDR3 sequences in the sample; approximately 15% occur only once, and more than 15% lies in the top ten. This clonotype showed up just once. Trimming took 3 bases from V and 1 from J, leaving 15 bases between them. This CDR3 region has 17 residues. Germline CDR1 reads SGHVS; CDR2 reads FNYEAQ.

J is TRBJ2-2 and V is TRBV7-6; D is possibly TRBD2 (5 bases). The sample was blood. The sequence was collected from a woman aged 18-29 years with Graves' hyperthyroidism. In DNA, the CDR3 is TGTGCCAGCAGCTTTAGTGTACGGGGTATGAACACCGGGGAGCTGTTTTTT. It codes for CASSFSVRGMNTGELFF.